The next 12 T cell receptor beta chains were all read from a single sample in a study of siplizumab effects on memory and regulatory T cells. TCRdb's copy holds only in-frame clones and misses some; the assay was immunoSEQ multiplex PCR. The table has more than 85,000 clones, under 95% seen once. The sample consisted of CD4+ T cells sorted from blood. These TCRs come from a human donor in good health.

The chain links TRBV11-3 to TRBJ2-2; D may match TRBD1 or TRBD2 (5 bases each). The germline V and J ends were trimmed by 3 bases and 1 base, with 9 bases remaining between them. CDR1 and CDR2 from the germline V gene are SGHNT and YENEEA. CDR3 length: 15 residues. CDR3 DNA sequence: TGTGCCAGCAGCTTCGGGACGGGGAACACCGGGGAGCTGTTTTTT. The encoded protein is CASSFGTGNTGELFF.

This chain joins TRBV6-6 and TRBJ2-2, with D unresolved. Germline V gene data show CDR1 as MNHNY and CDR2 as SVGAGI (reference sequence). Trimming took 5 bases from V and 2 from J, leaving 9 bases between them. The CDR3 extends over 14 amino acids. The CDR3 protein is CASSRNRNTGELFF. DNA for the CDR3: TGTGCCAGCAGTCGGAACAGAAACACCGGGGAGCTGTTTTTT.

Only one count was recorded for this clone. The V call is TRBV19, the J call TRBJ1-3, with D maybe TRBD1 (5 bases). With 8 bases removed from V and 2 bases from J, the gap between germline ends came to 13 bases. CDR1 is LNHDA and CDR2 is SQIVND in the germline V gene (reference sequence). The CDR3 contains 14 residues. CDR3 sequence reads: CASEQGRTGNTIYF. DNA of the CDR3: TGTGCCAGTGAGCAGGGTCGGACTGGAAACACCATATATTTT.

V and J are TRBV11-3 and TRBJ2-7; no clear D gene. Germline CDR1 SGHNT, CDR2 YENEEA. V shed 5 bases and J shed 7 bases, with 9 bases lying between them. This CDR3 has 11 residues. In DNA, the CDR3 is TGTGCCAGCAGCCTGATGAGGGAGCAGTACTTC. It translates to CASSLMREQYF.

The chain has TRBV30 and TRBJ1-1; D unclear. There are 11 residues in the CDR3. Germline CDR1 GTSNPN, CDR2 SVGIG (reference sequence). V was cut by 4 bases and J by 3 bases, with 6 bases left in between. DNA for the CDR3: TGTGCCTGGACATCGTACACTGAAGCTTTCTTT. This encodes CAWTSYTEAFF.

The rearrangement uses TRBV7-3 and TRBJ2-3, with D maybe TRBD2 (6 bases). This CDR3 is 14 amino acids long. Trimming shortened V by 0 bases and J by 2 bases, and 6 bases separated the two germline ends. The germline gives CDR1 SGHTA, CDR2 FQGTGA. CDR3 sequence (DNA): TGTGCCAGCAGCTTAACGGACTACACAGATACGCAGTATTTT. Its protein is CASSLTDYTDTQYF.

The chain employs TRBV27 and TRBJ1-5; D is ambiguous. Per the germline V gene, CDR1 is MNHEY and CDR2 is SMNVEV (reference sequence). The V end was cut by 6 bases, the J end by 6 bases, with 18 bases between. The CDR3 is made up of 15 amino acids. DNA of the CDR3: TGTGCCAGCAGCCCAATGGGGTGGGAGGGTCAGCCCCAGCATTTT. Translation gives CASSPMGWEGQPQHF.

The chain combines TRBV25-1 with TRBJ2-1; D assignment may be TRBD1 or TRBD2 (5 bases each). With 6 bases removed from V and 8 bases from J, the gap between germline ends came to 11 bases. The CDR3 has 12 amino acids. Germline values: CDR1 MGHDK, CDR2 SYGVNS. CDR3 protein: CASSRRGDEQFF. Here the CDR3 DNA reads TGTGCCAGCAGCCGGCGAGGGGATGAGCAGTTCTTC. Drawing the rest from reference TRBV25-1 and TRBJ2-1, the complete variable domain is EADIYQTPRYLVIGTGKKITLECSQTMGHDKMYWYQQDPGMELHLIHYSYGVNSTEKGDLSSESTVSRIRTEHFPLTLESARPSHTSQYLCASSRRGDEQFFGPGTRLTVL.

The gene calls are TRBV30 and TRBJ1-4; 7 positions match TRBD1. The CDR3 covers 14 residues. Germline CDR1 is GTSNPN and CDR2 is SVGIG (reference sequence). The junction had 10 bases not matched to a gene; V was cut back by 1 base and J by 11 bases. This CDR3 reads CAWSAGTASAKLFF. The CDR3 DNA reads as TGTGCCTGGAGTGCCGGGACAGCCAGTGCGAAACTGTTTTTT.

The chain employs TRBV7-2 and TRBJ2-7, with no clear D. With 1 base removed from V and 0 bases from J, the gap between germline ends came to 16 bases. Germline CDR1 reads SGHTA; CDR2 reads FQGNSA. CDR3 length: 17 residues. The CDR3 DNA is TGTGCCAGCAGCTTAGGGGTTTCGGGCGTCTTCTCCTACGAGCAGTACTTC. Residues: CASSLGVSGVFSYEQYF.

The V gene is TRBV4-1, the J gene TRBJ1-4; D perhaps matches TRBD1 (5 bases). This CDR3 has 15 amino acids. Trimming pared 0 bases from V and 6 bases from J, leaving 11 bases between. Germline CDR1 is MGHRA and CDR2 is YSYEKL. Written as DNA, the CDR3 is TGCGCCAGCAGCCAAGATTGGGGCGGAGATGAAAAACTGTTTTTT. Protein: CASSQDWGGDEKLFF.

This clone was picked up a small number of times. V and J are TRBV7-9 and TRBJ1-5; the match to TRBD1 covers 9 bases. The CDR3 is made up of 18 amino acids. V lost 3 bases and J lost 0; bases outside the gene matches: 9. The germline CDR1 and CDR2 sequences are SEHNR and FQNEAQ (reference sequence). CDR3 in amino acids: CASSFPGQGSYSNQPQHF. The CDR3 bases are TGTGCCAGCAGCTTTCCGGGACAGGGAAGTTATAGCAATCAGCCCCAGCATTTT.